This T cell receptor (beta chain) was recorded in a study of cytomegalovirus exposure and HLA in healthy donors. With 60 Vbeta and 13 Jbeta primers, the PCR was carried out. Profiling relied on immunoSEQ multiplex PCR, and the TCRdb table lists in-frame clones only, not all of them. Among 100,000 or so clones, approximately 79% were seen once, and the ten largest hold 6% to 8%. Between the trimmed V and J ends, which lost 5 bases and 8 bases, there was a span of 9 bases. This CDR3 is built from 12 residues. Germline CDR1 SGHVS, CDR2 FQNEAQ. This clonotype originated in a man under 40 in good health and CMV-seropositive. This chain uses TRBV7-8 with TRBJ1-4; D is unresolved. What was sequenced was PBMCs. The chain's CDR3 is CASSLIGEKLFF. DNA of the CDR3: TGTGCCAGCAGCCTTATCGGGGAAAAACTGTTTTTT.